This T cell receptor beta chain was sequenced in a study of blood T cell repertoires in COVID-19. Germline assignment: CDR1 LNHDA and CDR2 SQIVND (reference sequence). The CDR3 extends over 14 amino acids. V shed 7 bases, J shed 3 bases, and the junction held 4 bases outside the gene matches. Profiled with immunoSEQ multiplex PCR; TCRdb holds only in-frame clones, not every one. This sample yields 150,000 to 200,000 clones, of which around four fifths are seen a single time; approximately 6.2% belongs to the top ten. The chain is built from TRBV19 and TRBJ1-3; 9 bases match TRBD1. The receptor comes from a man in his 70s with active or convalescent COVID-19. Sequencing was carried out using peripheral blood. CDR3 in amino acids: CASNTGGFGNTIYF. In DNA form, the CDR3 reads TGTGCCAGTAATACAGGGGGCTTTGGAAACACCATATATTTT.